Listed here are 4 T cell receptor beta chains from one sample, sequenced in a study of blood T cell repertoires in COVID-19. Some clones are missing from TCRdb's copy, which holds only in-frame ones; the method was immunoSEQ multiplex PCR. The sample consists of about 150,000 clones, about nine tenths of them appearing once. The sequencing input was peripheral blood. All receptors come from a woman in her 70s with acute or convalescent COVID-19.

V and J are TRBV11-1 and TRBJ2-3, with a tentative D call TRBD1 (7 bases). The CDR3 extends over 15 amino acids. CDR1 and CDR2 from the germline V gene are SGHAT and FQDESV (reference sequence). V lost 2 bases and J lost 2, with 11 bases in between. This chain's CDR3 is CASSLFRGDTDTQYF. CDR3 in DNA: TGTGCCAGCAGCTTATTCAGGGGGGACACAGATACGCAGTATTTT.

This rearrangement joins TRBV19 to TRBJ1-2; TRBD1 matches at 7 bases. The V gene end was trimmed by 3 bases and the J gene end by 4 bases; junction bases not matched to a gene: 8. Germline-derived CDR1 and CDR2 are LNHDA and SQIVND (reference sequence). The CDR3 has 15 residues. The CDR3 here is CASSINTGATYGYTF. The CDR3 DNA sequence: TGTGCCAGTAGTATTAATACAGGGGCCACCTATGGCTACACCTTC. The full variable domain, completed using reference TRBV19 and TRBJ1-2, is DGGITQSPKYLFRKEGQNVTLSCEQNLNHDAMYWYRQDPGQGLRLIYYSQIVNDFQKGDIAEGYSVSREKKESFPLTVTSAQKNPTAFYLCASSINTGATYGYTFGSGTRLTVV.

This rearrangement joins TRBV9 to TRBJ2-1, with 8 positions matching TRBD1. The CDR3 length is 12 residues. The trim removed 3 bases at V and 7 bases at J, leaving 0 bases unmatched. Germline V CDR1 and CDR2: SGDLS, YYNGEE. The CDR3 loop reads CASSGQGNEQFF. CDR3 bases: TGTGCCAGCAGCGGACAGGGGAATGAGCAGTTCTTC.

V gene TRBV5-1 combines with J gene TRBJ1-2; 8 bases fit TRBD1. The length of the CDR3 is 14 residues. The germline V gene encodes CDR1 SGHRS and CDR2 YFSETQ. V lost 1 base to trimming and J lost 8 bases; unmatched junction nucleotides: 7. CDR3 in amino acids: CASSLTDRGKGYTF. The CDR3 nucleotides are TGCGCCAGCAGCTTGACCGACAGGGGAAAAGGCTACACCTTC.